Given below is one TCR beta chain in context. Trimming pared 3 bases from V and 6 bases from J, leaving 15 bases between. Germline CDR1 and CDR2: SGHDN and FVKESK. This CDR3 spans 16 amino acids. The sample belongs to a study of T cell responses to AZD1222 COVID-19 vaccine. This table comes from immunoSEQ multiplex PCR, and its TCRdb copy is limited to in-frame clones, with some not included. The data show under 200,000 clones, about 92% seen once. The chain recombines TRBV14 with TRBJ1-6; D is unclear. The sequences come from peripheral blood, collected on day 0 of AZD1222 vaccination. The clonotype comes from an adult in good health. CDR3 in amino acids: CASSHHLRPANSPLHF. The CDR3 nucleotides read TGTGCCAGCAGCCACCACCTGCGGCCAGCTAATTCACCCCTCCACTTT.